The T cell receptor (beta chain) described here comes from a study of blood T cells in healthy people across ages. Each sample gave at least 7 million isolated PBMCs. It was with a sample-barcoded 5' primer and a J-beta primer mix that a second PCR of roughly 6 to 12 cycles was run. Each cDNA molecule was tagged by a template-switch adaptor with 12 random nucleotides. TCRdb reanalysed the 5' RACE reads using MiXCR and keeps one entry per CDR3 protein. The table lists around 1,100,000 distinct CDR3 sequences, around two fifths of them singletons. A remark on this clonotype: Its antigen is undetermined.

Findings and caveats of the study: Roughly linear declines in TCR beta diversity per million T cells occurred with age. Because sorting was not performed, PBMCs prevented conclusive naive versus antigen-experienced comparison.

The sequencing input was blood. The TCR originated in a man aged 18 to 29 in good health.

In nucleotides, the CDR3 is TGTGCCAGCAGTTTTAGAACAGGGGGCCTACTAAACTATGGCTACACCTTC. This translates into CASSFRTGGLLNYGYTF. The genes are TRBV27 and TRBJ1-2; TRBD1 matches 9 bases. Germline values: CDR1 MNHEY, CDR2 SMNVEV (reference sequence). There are 17 residues in the CDR3. J was trimmed by 2 bases and V by 3 bases; bases with no gene match: 10.